The present entry profiles one T cell receptor beta chain with its context. TCRbeta libraries were built with three rounds of nested PCR, modified from ARM-PCR. TCRdb analysed the multiplex PCR reads with MiXCR anew, one entry per CDR3 protein. The table lists around 99,000 distinct CDR3 sequences, about 75% of them singletons, with approximately 35% in the top ten. The V end was cut by 4 bases, the J end by 8 bases, with 5 bases between. The CDR3 consists of 11 residues. Germline V lookup: CDR1 LGHDT, CDR2 YNNKEL (reference sequence). This sample's RNA came from whole unsorted tissue. The data were obtained in a study of tumor and adjacent non-tumor tissue in lung cancer. Study as a whole: Histology: 12 adenocarcinoma, a couple of squamous cell carcinoma, 1 small cell lung cancer.

This clonotype was sampled from a woman aged 55-69 years with non-small cell lung cancer. Sequencing was carried out using lung tumor tissue. The gene calls are TRBV3-1 and TRBJ1-4, with no clear D. CDR3 loop: CASSLQEKLFF. CDR3 in DNA: TGTGCCAGCAGCCTCCAAGAAAAACTGTTTTTT. Full variable domain (rest looked up from reference TRBV3-1 and TRBJ1-4): DTAVSQTPKYLVTQMGNDKSIKCEQNLGHDTMYWYKQDSKKFLKIMFSYNNKELIINETVPNRFSPKSPDKAHLNLHINSLELGDSAVYFCASSLQEKLFFGSGTQLSVL.